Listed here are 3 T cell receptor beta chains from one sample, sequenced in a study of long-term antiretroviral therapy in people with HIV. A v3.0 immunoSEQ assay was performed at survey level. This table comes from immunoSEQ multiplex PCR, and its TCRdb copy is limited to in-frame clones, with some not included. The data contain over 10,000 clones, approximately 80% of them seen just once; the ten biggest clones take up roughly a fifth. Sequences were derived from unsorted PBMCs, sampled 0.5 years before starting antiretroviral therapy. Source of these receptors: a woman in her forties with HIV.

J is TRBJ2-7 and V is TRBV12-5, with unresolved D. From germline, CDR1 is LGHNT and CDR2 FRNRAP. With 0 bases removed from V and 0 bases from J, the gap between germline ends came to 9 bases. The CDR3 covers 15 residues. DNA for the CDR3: TGTGCTAGTGGTTTGGTACTTGGGCCCTCCTACGAGCAGTACTTC. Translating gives CASGLVLGPSYEQYF.

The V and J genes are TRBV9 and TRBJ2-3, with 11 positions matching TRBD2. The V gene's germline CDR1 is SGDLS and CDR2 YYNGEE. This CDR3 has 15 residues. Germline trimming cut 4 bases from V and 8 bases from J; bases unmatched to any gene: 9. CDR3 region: CASSPRTSGPPTQYF. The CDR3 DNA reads TGTGCCAGCAGCCCGCGGACTAGCGGGCCGCCTACGCAGTATTTT.

CDR3 coding DNA: TGCGCCAGCAGTTCGACTAGCCCCTACTACGAGCAGTACTTC. Residues: CASSSTSPYYEQYF. The rearrangement links TRBV5-1 to TRBJ2-7; 7 positions match TRBD2. CDR1 is SGHRS and CDR2 is YFSETQ in the germline V gene. The CDR3 runs 14 residues. J lost 3 bases, V lost 5 bases, and 8 bases had no gene match.